This T cell receptor beta chain originates from a study of blood T cell repertoires in COVID-19. Study-level background: Sources were T cells, B-cell-depleted T cells, or PBMCs; the material itself was cDNA or gDNA.

This clone has only a few counts. CDR3 length: 15 residues. V was shortened by 5 bases and J by 5 bases, with 18 bases between the two germline ends. CDR1 is MNHEY, CDR2 SVGEGT, per germline. Profiled with immunoSEQ multiplex PCR; TCRdb holds only in-frame clones, not every one. The sample lists just under 350,000 clones, around 80% occurring once. This clonotype originated in a man between 25 and 39 years old with active or convalescent COVID-19. The V call is TRBV6-2 or TRBV6-3, the J call TRBJ2-5; possibly TRBD1 for D (6 bases). The sample was peripheral blood. The CDR3 nucleotides read TGTGCCAGCAGTGCCTTAACAGGGCTCCAGGAGACCCAGTACTTC. It codes for CASSALTGLQETQYF.